The 25 T cell receptor beta chains listed next were all sequenced from one sample in a study of T cells in Graves' hyperthyroidism and ophthalmopathy. Amplification of TCR beta CDR3 regions used RNA as the template. The TCR CDR3 was amplified in a first-round RT-PCR using the HTBI primer set. TCRdb itself ran the multiplex PCR reads through MiXCR, one entry per CDR3 protein. The data contain over 500,000 distinct CDR3 sequences, 17% of them singletons. Sequences were obtained from blood. The receptors shown here come from a woman aged 18-29 years with Graves' ophthalmopathy.

This clonotype has ten or more counts. This chain links TRBV4-1 with TRBJ2-7; unclear D gene. Trimming removed 0 bases from V and 1 base from J, with 10 bases in between. Germline lookup yields CDR1 MGHRA and CDR2 YSYEKL. This CDR3 has 15 residues. The CDR3 loop reads CASSQELLGSYEQYF. The CDR3 coding sequence is TGCGCCAGCAGCCAAGAGCTGTTAGGATCCTACGAGCAGTACTTC.

This chain connects TRBV5-6 to TRBJ1-6, with D unclear. The ends were cut back, 0 bases at V and 8 bases at J, with 9 bases in the middle. Per germline, CDR1 SGHDT and CDR2 YYEEEE. The CDR3 spans 14 residues. This chain's CDR3 is CASSLAGSHSPLHF. The CDR3 DNA is TGTGCCAGCAGCTTGGCGGGCTCCCATTCACCCCTCCACTTT.

This clonotype was detected many times. The chain links TRBV28 to TRBJ1-5; 7 bases are shared with TRBD1. This CDR3 has 13 amino acids. Germline-derived CDR1 and CDR2 are MDHEN and SYDVKM. V lost 8 bases and J lost 6; bases outside the gene matches: 7. CDR3 sequence reads: CASAGGAGQPQHF. The CDR3, as DNA: TGTGCCAGCGCAGGGGGGGCAGGTCAGCCCCAGCATTTT.

This clonotype was detected a few times. This chain links TRBV9 with TRBJ2-2; no clear D gene. V was shortened by 0 bases and J by 3 bases, with 9 bases between the two germline ends. The CDR3 contains 15 residues. CDR1 is SGDLS and CDR2 is YYNGEE in the germline V gene. The CDR3 DNA is TGTGCCAGCAGCGTAGAGGCGGCGTACACCGGGGAGCTGTTTTTT. Translating gives CASSVEAAYTGELFF.

The chain is built from TRBV9 and TRBJ2-7, with a possible D match to TRBD1 (6 bases). Trimming removed 4 bases from V and 2 bases from J, with 16 bases in between. This CDR3 comprises 15 residues. Per the germline V gene, CDR1 is SGDLS and CDR2 is YYNGEE. The DNA of the CDR3 is TGTGCCAGCAGCCCCCTGGGGCAGGGGACCTACGAGCAGTACTTC. This gives the protein CASSPLGQGTYEQYF.

This chain uses TRBV7-8 with TRBJ2-7; D remains ambiguous. V was shortened by 0 bases and J by 0 bases, with 12 bases between the two germline ends. Looked up from germline, CDR1 is SGHVS and CDR2 is FQNEAQ. The CDR3 runs 16 residues. The CDR3 DNA reads TGTGCCAGCAGCTTAGCGCCGGCTTCCTCCTCCTACGAGCAGTACTTC. Translated, it gives CASSLAPASSSYEQYF.

This clonotype turned up a few times. This chain uses TRBV30 with TRBJ1-2; a weak D match, TRBD1 (5 bases). V dropped 5 bases and J dropped 0 bases, with 10 bases sitting between them. Germline loops: CDR1 GTSNPN, CDR2 SVGIG (reference sequence). This CDR3 has 13 amino acids. The CDR3 region has the DNA TGTGCCTGGGGGACTACCTCTAACTATGGCTACACCTTC. Translation: CAWGTTSNYGYTF.

The table lists this clonotype with a few counts. The gene calls are TRBV19 and TRBJ1-3; D gene ambiguous. The V end was cut by 3 bases, the J end by 0 bases, with 9 bases between. CDR1 and CDR2 from the germline V gene are LNHDA and SQIVND (reference sequence). The CDR3 is 15 residues long. This CDR3 is CASSIGLVSGNTIYF. The CDR3 bases are TGTGCCAGTAGTATCGGGCTCGTCTCTGGAAACACCATATATTTT.

In its sample, this clonotype was seen a few times. The chain has TRBV9 and TRBJ2-3; 15 bases agree with TRBD2. The germline V gene has CDR1 SGDLS and CDR2 YYNGEE. Trimming took 1 base from V and 5 from J; bases not matched to a gene: 11. CDR3 length equals 19 residues. The CDR3 DNA follows: TGTGCCAGCAGCGTAACTGGACTAGCGGGGGGGCCGGTTAGAGATACGCAGTATTTT. This sequence encodes CASSVTGLAGGPVRDTQYF.

This clonotype was seen repeatedly, ten times or more. This sequence joins TRBV19 and TRBJ1-1; D is ambiguous. This CDR3 region has 15 residues. CDR1 and CDR2 from the germline V gene are LNHDA and SQIVND (reference sequence). Deletions cut 4 bases from V and 0 bases from J, with 12 bases between. The CDR3: CASSSPGRLNTEAFF. In nucleotides, the CDR3 is TGTGCCAGTAGTAGTCCCGGCAGGTTGAACACTGAAGCTTTCTTT.

The sample holds many counts of this clonotype. The rearrangement links TRBV20-1 to TRBJ2-5; 10 bases are a match to TRBD2. Germline CDR1 DFQATT, CDR2 SNEGSKA (reference sequence). CDR3 length: 15 amino acids. J was trimmed by 5 bases and V by 0 bases; bases with no gene match: 6. Here the CDR3 reads CSARDPLAGWETQYF. The CDR3 nucleotides read TGCAGTGCTAGAGATCCACTAGCGGGGTGGGAGACCCAGTACTTC.

This clonotype has more than one count but fewer than ten. The chain joins TRBV18 to TRBJ1-2; possibly TRBD1 for D (5 bases). V was shortened by 0 bases and J by 5 bases, with 16 bases between the two germline ends. The germline V gene encodes CDR1 KGHSH and CDR2 LQKENI. The CDR3 runs to 16 residues. CDR3 in DNA: TGTGCCAGCTCACCACCGTCGGGGGGGATATCTTATGGCTACACCTTC. Residues: CASSPPSGGISYGYTF.

This clonotype was recorded many times. V usage is TRBV2 and J usage is TRBJ2-7; D is unclear. The V gene lost 2 bases and the J gene lost 0 bases, with 11 bases spanning the gap. The CDR3 loop spans 15 amino acids. The V gene's germline CDR1 is SNHLY and CDR2 FYNNEI. In DNA, the CDR3 is TGTGCCAGCAGTGAACAGGCGATAATCTCCTACGAGCAGTACTTC. Protein sequence: CASSEQAIISYEQYF.

V and J are TRBV7-9 and TRBJ2-2; possibly TRBD1 for D (5 bases). The CDR3 has 15 residues. Trimming took off 5 bases at V and 1 base at J, with 11 bases between the two ends. The germline V gene encodes CDR1 SEHNR and CDR2 FQNEAQ (reference sequence). This chain's CDR3 is CASSPPQGNTGELFF. CDR3 nucleotides: TGTGCCAGCAGCCCCCCGCAGGGGAACACCGGGGAGCTGTTTTTT.

This clonotype was detected only a few times. J is TRBJ2-2 and V is TRBV10-3; a possible D gene is TRBD2 (5 bases). The CDR3 has 15 amino acids. Germline-derived CDR1 and CDR2 are ENHRY and SYGVKD. V was clipped by 2 bases and J by 5 bases, with 12 bases between them. The CDR3 protein is CAISEQAARTGELFF. CDR3 nucleotide sequence: TGTGCCATCAGTGAGCAAGCGGCTAGGACCGGGGAGCTGTTTTTT.

There are many counts of this clonotype. The chain is built from TRBV28 and TRBJ2-7, with TRBD2 matching over 11 bases. Germline V gene lookup returns CDR1 MDHEN and CDR2 SYDVKM. Germline trimming cut 5 bases from V and 5 bases from J; bases unmatched to any gene: 8. The CDR3 spans 15 residues. CDR3 amino acids: CASSPLAGGFDEQYF. CDR3 sequence (DNA): TGTGCCAGCAGTCCCTTAGCGGGGGGGTTCGACGAGCAGTACTTC. The variable domain in full, with the rest retrieved from reference TRBV28 and TRBJ2-7, is DVKVTQSSRYLVKRTGEKVFLECVQDMDHENMFWYRQDPGLGLRLIYFSYDVKMKEKGDIPEGYSVSREKKERFSLILESASTNQTSMYLCASSPLAGGFDEQYFGPGTRLTVT.

This clonotype appeared many times. V gene TRBV7-2 combines with J gene TRBJ1-2, with TRBD1 identical over 10 bases. Germline CDR1 SGHTA, CDR2 FQGNSA. The CDR3 loop spans 13 amino acids. V lost 5 bases to trimming and J lost 8 bases; unmatched junction nucleotides: 5. This CDR3 is CASSRTGGEGYTF. Written as DNA, the CDR3 is TGTGCCAGCAGCAGGACAGGGGGAGAGGGCTACACCTTC.

This chain links TRBV4-2 with TRBJ1-4; maybe TRBD1 (5 bases). Germline V CDR1 and CDR2: LGHNA, YNFKEQ. The V and J ends lost 9 bases and 6 bases respectively, with 14 bases between them. This CDR3 spans 13 amino acids. CDR3 DNA: TGTGCCAGTTCCGGGACGGATTATGAAAAACTGTTTTTT. Protein: CASSGTDYEKLFF.

To note about this clonotype: At one end the junction does not follow the germline gene, possibly because of a read error. The genes are TRBV7-9 and TRBJ1-5; no clear D. CDR3 size: 15 residues. In germline, CDR1 is SEHNR, CDR2 FQNEAQ (reference sequence). CDR3 nucleotide sequence: TGTGCCAGCAGCCTTAGTGGGGTTAGCAATCAGACCCAGCATTTT. Translated: CASSLSGVSNQTQHF.

There are many counts of this clonotype. The rearrangement joins TRBV4-2 to TRBJ2-7; 8 bases are shared with TRBD1. The CDR3 has 16 amino acids. Germline V gene data show CDR1 as LGHNA and CDR2 as YNFKEQ. V lost 3 bases, J lost 2 bases, and 9 bases stayed unmatched. The CDR3 sequence is CASSHGTGDLTYEQYF. The CDR3 nucleotides read TGTGCCAGCAGCCACGGGACAGGCGACCTTACCTACGAGCAGTACTTC.

This clonotype has more than one count but fewer than ten. In DNA, the CDR3 is TGCGCCAGCATAGGGACATACGGATTGAACACTGAAGCTTTCTTT. The encoded protein is CASIGTYGLNTEAFF. The chain uses TRBV4-1 and TRBJ1-1; tentatively, D is TRBD1 (6 bases). V lost 7 bases, J lost 0 bases, and 15 bases lay in between. The CDR3 runs to 15 residues. Germline-derived CDR1 and CDR2 are MGHRA and YSYEKL.

CDR3: CASSTWDRLNQPQHF. In DNA form, the CDR3 reads TGTGCCAGCAGCACCTGGGACAGACTTAACCAGCCCCAGCATTTT. The V call is TRBV5-6, the J call TRBJ1-5; 7 bases are a match to TRBD1. V lost 4 bases and J lost 7; bases outside the gene matches: 11. Germline V gene data show CDR1 as SGHDT and CDR2 as YYEEEE. The CDR3 has 15 amino acids.

On this clonotype itself: One base away lies a much larger clone, so this may be a sequencing read error. The chain joins TRBV5-6 to TRBJ2-7; D not certain. Germline V gene lookup returns CDR1 SGHDT and CDR2 YYEEEE. CDR3 length: 15 amino acids. V dropped 4 bases and J dropped 0 bases, with 14 bases sitting between them. The CDR3: CASSQGVPHSYEQYF. CDR3 nucleotides: TGTGCCAGCAGCCAAGGAGTGCCACACTCCTACGAGCAGTACTTC.

The sample holds a few counts of this clonotype. J is TRBJ1-6 and V is TRBV7-8; D not certain. Germline lookup yields CDR1 SGHVS and CDR2 FQNEAQ. The V gene lost 6 bases and the J gene lost 4 bases, with 7 bases spanning the gap. CDR3 length: 13 amino acids. The CDR3 is CASRANYNSPLHF. The CDR3 nucleotides are TGTGCCAGCAGGGCCAATTATAATTCACCCCTCCACTTT.

This clonotype came up a few times. This sequence joins TRBV20-1 and TRBJ2-7; D is perhaps TRBD1 or TRBD2 (5 bases each). Germline CDR1 reads DFQATT; CDR2 reads SNEGSKA (reference sequence). CDR3 size: 12 residues. V lost 5 bases to trimming and J lost 4 bases, with 12 bases between them. The CDR3 bases are TGCAGTGCTTCCCGGGACGCTTACGAGCAGTACTTC. As protein: CSASRDAYEQYF.